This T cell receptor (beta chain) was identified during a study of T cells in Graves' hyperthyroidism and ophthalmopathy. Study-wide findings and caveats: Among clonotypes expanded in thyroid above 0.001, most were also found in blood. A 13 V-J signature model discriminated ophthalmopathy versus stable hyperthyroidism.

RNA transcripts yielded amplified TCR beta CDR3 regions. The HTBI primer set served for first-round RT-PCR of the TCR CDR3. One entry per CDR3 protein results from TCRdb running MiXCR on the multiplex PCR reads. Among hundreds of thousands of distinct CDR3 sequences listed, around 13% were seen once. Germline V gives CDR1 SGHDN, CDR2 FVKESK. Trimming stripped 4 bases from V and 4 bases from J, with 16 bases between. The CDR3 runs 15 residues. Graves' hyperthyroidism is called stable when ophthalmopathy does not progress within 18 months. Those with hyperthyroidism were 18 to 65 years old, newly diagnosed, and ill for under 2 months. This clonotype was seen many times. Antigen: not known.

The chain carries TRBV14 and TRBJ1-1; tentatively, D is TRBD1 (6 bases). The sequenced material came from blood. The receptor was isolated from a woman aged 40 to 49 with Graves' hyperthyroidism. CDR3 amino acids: CASSRLGALGTEAFF. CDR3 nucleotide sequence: TGTGCCAGCAGCCGCCTGGGGGCTCTGGGCACTGAAGCTTTCTTT. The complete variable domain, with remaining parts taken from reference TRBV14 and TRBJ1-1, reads EAGVTQFPSHSVIEKGQTVTLRCDPISGHDNLYWYRRVMGKEIKFLLHFVKESKQDESGMPNNRFLAERTGGTYSTLKVQPAELEDSGVYFCASSRLGALGTEAFFGQGTRLTVV.